This T cell receptor (beta chain) originates from a study of T-cell memory formation after mild COVID-19. TCRdb analysed the 5' RACE reads with MiXCR anew, one entry per CDR3 protein. The data show 100,000 to 150,000 distinct CDR3 sequences, about 6% seen once. This clonotype was counted ten times or more. Germline loops: CDR1 MNHEY, CDR2 SVGAGI. The CDR3 has 14 residues. V lost 8 bases to trimming and J lost 7 bases, with 21 bases between them. This clonotype was obtained from an adult woman who had mild COVID-19 (a few samples of this study predate the infection). Cell type and time point are not known. Sequenced: PBMCs or a T cell subset sorted from them (not recorded which). The genes are TRBV6-5 and TRBJ2-7; D not certain. The DNA of the CDR3 is TGTGCCAGCGGGCCGATTCCAGCTCCTACGGAGCAGTACTTC. This gives the protein CASGPIPAPTEQYF.